This T cell receptor (beta chain) is from a study of vaccination and CD4 T cells after COVID-19. Study context: A CEFX pool, an HIV-1 Nef pool, or no peptide went to control cultures. Whole-study findings and limits: In convalescent patients, 304 of 307 vaccine-specific clones were spike mono-reactive.

Treatment specified: approximately nine-day PBMC culture with coronavirus spike peptide pools or control peptides (ViraFEST assay). Peptide-pool expansion of antigen-specific T cells preceded TCR sequencing in ViraFEST. Cultured CD4+ T-cell DNA underwent Oncomine TCR Beta short-read sequencing. TCRdb reprocessed the PCR reads via MiXCR and lists one record per CDR3 protein. This sample carries under 5,500 distinct CDR3 sequences, roughly 23% of them seen once, and the ten largest clones take less than 25%. In germline, CDR1 is SGHVS, CDR2 FQNEAQ. The V end was cut by 3 bases, the J end by 7 bases, with 15 bases between. The CDR3 length is 15 residues. To note about this clonotype: Its antigen is undetermined.

This chain joins TRBV7-8 and TRBJ1-4; D perhaps matches TRBD1 (5 bases). Sequenced input: CD4+ T cells from blood, cultured in vitro. The source is a human donor who had recovered from COVID-19. The CDR3 reads CASSFEGAGVEKLFF. CDR3 in DNA: TGTGCCAGCAGCTTCGAAGGGGCCGGGGTTGAAAAACTGTTTTTT.